What follows are 29 T cell receptor beta chains derived from one specimen sequenced in a study of blood T cell repertoires in COVID-19. The protocol was immunoSEQ multiplex PCR, while the TCRdb copy is restricted to in-frame clones and leaves out a portion. Counted here are more than 150,000 clones, 75% to 85% occurring once; the ten biggest clones make up nearly 10%. Sequenced: peripheral blood. The receptors shown here come from a woman in her 50s with acute or convalescent COVID-19.

The gene calls are TRBV21-1 and TRBJ2-1; TRBD2 was called by the table and not checked on the DNA. TRBV21-1 is listed as a pseudogene. CDR3 size: 15 residues. The CDR3, as DNA: TGTGCCAGCAGCTATCACAAGCGATCCTACAATGAGCAGTTCTTC. As protein: CASSYHKRSYNEQFF.

The chain recombines TRBV9 with TRBJ1-4; D is perhaps TRBD1 (5 bases). The CDR3 is 15 residues long. Trimming removed 0 bases from V and 8 bases from J, with 14 bases in between. CDR1 SGDLS and CDR2 YYNGEE come from the germline V gene. As DNA, the CDR3 is TGTGCCAGCAGCGTAGATGGCAGGGTAGGCGAAAAACTGTTTTTT. This translates into CASSVDGRVGEKLFF.

Concerning this clone: At one of its ends the junction is not consistent with the germline gene, which may arise from a read error. The same CDR3 arises from other DNA sequences in this sample as well. V and J are TRBV6-2 or TRBV6-3 and TRBJ2-3; TRBD2 aligns across 8 bases. The CDR3 is made up of 15 amino acids. CDR1 and CDR2 from the germline V gene are MNHEY and SVGEGT. The CDR3 DNA reads TGTGCCAGCAGTTACCAGGGGACTAGGACAGATACACAGTATTTT. Protein: CASSYQGTRTDTQYF.

The genes are TRBV6-4 and TRBJ1-3; no clear D. CDR1 and CDR2 from the germline V gene are MRHNA and SNTAGT. The CDR3 has 15 residues. Trimming shortened V by 0 bases and J by 8 bases, and 14 bases separated the two germline ends. The CDR3 protein is CASSDSASEEDTIYF. The CDR3 DNA reads TGTGCCAGCAGTGACTCAGCATCTGAGGAGGACACCATATATTTT.

V gene TRBV7-2 combines with J gene TRBJ1-1; a possible D gene is TRBD1 (6 bases). V was cut by 5 bases and J by 3 bases, with 16 bases left in between. Germline V gene sequence: CDR1 SGHTA, CDR2 FQGNSA. CDR3 length equals 15 residues. CDR3 protein: CASSILLEGDTEAFF. The DNA of the CDR3 is TGTGCCAGCAGCATCCTCCTCGAGGGGGACACTGAAGCTTTCTTT.

The rearrangement joins TRBV6-1 to TRBJ2-1; 7 positions match TRBD2. This CDR3 comprises 15 residues. Looked up from germline, CDR1 is MNHNS and CDR2 is SASEGT. Trimming removed 4 bases from V and 8 bases from J; junction bases left unmatched: 11. In DNA, the CDR3 is TGTGCCAGCAGTGTAACGGGGGGAAGGACCGATGAGCAGTTCTTC. Protein: CASSVTGGRTDEQFF.

The chain recombines TRBV4-1 with TRBJ2-5; D unresolved. The V and J ends lost 4 bases and 2 bases respectively, with 11 bases between them. Per the germline V gene, CDR1 is MGHRA and CDR2 is YSYEKL. CDR3 length: 14 amino acids. The CDR3 protein is CASSPMGLQETQYF. In DNA form, the CDR3 reads TGCGCCAGCAGCCCGATGGGCCTTCAAGAGACCCAGTACTTC.

The V and J genes are TRBV6-1 and TRBJ1-2, with 7 nucleotides matching TRBD1. Germline values: CDR1 MNHNS, CDR2 SASEGT. This CDR3 region has 16 residues. V lost 4 bases to trimming and J lost 0 bases; unmatched junction nucleotides: 8. The CDR3 DNA follows: TGTGCCAGCAGTGTCCTACAGGGGAAAACTAACTATGGCTACACCTTC. This codes for CASSVLQGKTNYGYTF.

The chain uses TRBV4-3 and TRBJ1-1; TRBD1 matches 7 bases. Looked up from germline, CDR1 is LGHNA and CDR2 is YSLEER. J gave up 1 base and V 1 base, and 6 bases lay outside the gene matches. This CDR3 spans 16 amino acids. The DNA of the CDR3 is TGCGCCAGCAGCCAAGCGGGCAGGGGGAGGAACACTGAAGCTTTCTTT. It translates to CASSQAGRGRNTEAFF.

This chain uses TRBV4-3 with TRBJ2-1; tentative D call: TRBD2 (5 bases). Germline V gene lookup returns CDR1 LGHNA and CDR2 YSLEER. V was clipped by 4 bases and J by 3 bases, with 10 bases between them. The CDR3 consists of 14 residues. The CDR3 nucleotides read TGCGCCAGCAGCCCATCGGGGATCTACAATGAGCAGTTCTTC. Translating it yields CASSPSGIYNEQFF.

V usage is TRBV3-1 (or the pseudogene TRBV3-2) and J usage is TRBJ1-6, with D unresolved. V was cut by 4 bases and J by 5 bases, with 9 bases left in between. Looked up from germline, CDR1 is LGHDT and CDR2 is YNNKEL (reference sequence). CDR3 length equals 14 residues. In nucleotides, the CDR3 is TGTGCCAGCAGCCCCCAGTCAAATAATTCACCCCTCCACTTT. Residues: CASSPQSNNSPLHF.

The V and J genes are TRBV7-6 and TRBJ2-3; 10 bases fit TRBD2. This CDR3 is built from 22 residues. After removal of 0 bases from V and 1 base from J, the junction contained 19 bases not matched to a gene. CDR1 is SGHVS, CDR2 FNYEAQ, per germline. The CDR3 sequence: CASSLALGQSGRAFVGTDTQYF. In DNA form, the CDR3 reads TGTGCCAGCAGCTTAGCGCTTGGGCAAAGCGGGAGGGCCTTCGTTGGCACAGATACGCAGTATTTT.

The chain combines TRBV4-2 with TRBJ2-1, with TRBD2 matching over 10 bases. The germline V gene encodes CDR1 LGHNA and CDR2 YNFKEQ. CDR3 length: 21 residues. The trim removed 0 bases at V and 9 bases at J, leaving 23 bases unmatched. For the CDR3, the DNA is TGTGCCAGCAGCCAAGAATCAACTTTGAGGAGAGTAACTAGCGGGGAGAGTGAGCAGTTCTTC. Its protein is CASSQESTLRRVTSGESEQFF.

The chain couples TRBV10-2 to TRBJ2-1, with D hard to call. Germline lookup yields CDR1 WSHSY and CDR2 SAAADI. CDR3 length: 15 amino acids. The V and J ends lost 1 base and 0 bases respectively, with 7 bases between them. The CDR3 loop reads CASSEFGRSYNEQFF. The CDR3 DNA sequence: TGCGCCAGCAGTGAGTTTGGCCGCTCCTACAATGAGCAGTTCTTC.

The chain is built from TRBV3-1 (or the pseudogene TRBV3-2) and TRBJ1-2, with 7 bases that match TRBD1. The length of the CDR3 is 17 residues. The trim removed 0 bases at V and 0 bases at J, leaving 7 bases unmatched. Germline lookup yields CDR1 LGHDT and CDR2 YNNKEL (reference sequence). The CDR3 DNA follows: TGTGCCAGCAGCCAAGACCACCGGGACAGAGCTAACTATGGCTACACCTTC. It translates to CASSQDHRDRANYGYTF.

This clone was seen a handful of times. The chain joins TRBV28 to TRBJ1-5, with D unclear. Trimming removed 1 base from V and 6 bases from J, with 7 bases in between. The V gene's germline CDR1 is MDHEN and CDR2 SYDVKM. The CDR3 totals 13 residues. The CDR3 reads CASSLYGSQPQHF. CDR3 nucleotides: TGTGCCAGCAGTTTATACGGGAGTCAGCCCCAGCATTTT.

V is TRBV10-3 and J is TRBJ2-1; 10 bases are a match to TRBD2. V lost 0 bases and J lost 7; bases outside the gene matches: 9. The CDR3 runs 17 residues. CDR1 and CDR2 from the germline V gene are ENHRY and SYGVKD. The CDR3 sequence is CAISESVPELAGNEQFF. CDR3 coding DNA: TGTGCCATCAGTGAGTCGGTACCGGAACTAGCGGGGAATGAGCAGTTCTTC.

This chain joins TRBV10-3 and TRBJ1-1, with no clear D. Trimming stripped 0 bases from V and 8 bases from J, with 10 bases between. There are 13 residues in the CDR3. The V gene's germline CDR1 is ENHRY and CDR2 SYGVKD. This chain's CDR3 is CAISESRAPEAFF. The CDR3 DNA is TGTGCCATCAGTGAGTCGAGGGCACCGGAAGCTTTCTTT.

The chain recombines TRBV5-1 with TRBJ1-4; 9 nucleotides align to TRBD1. In germline, CDR1 is SGHRS, CDR2 YFSETQ. Losses at the gene ends were 4 bases for V and 2 bases for J; bases not matched to a gene: 6. The CDR3 has 16 residues. DNA for the CDR3: TGCGCCAGCAGCCCGGGGACAGGGAGGACTAATGAAAAACTGTTTTTT. Amino acids: CASSPGTGRTNEKLFF.

CDR3 in amino acids: CASTVTGGTEAFF. The CDR3 DNA follows: TGTGCCAGTACCGTGACAGGGGGCACTGAAGCTTTCTTT. The rearrangement uses TRBV19 and TRBJ1-1; 9 bases line up with TRBD1. CDR1 and CDR2 from the germline V gene are LNHDA and SQIVND (reference sequence). This CDR3 contains 13 residues. V trimming: 7 bases; J trimming: 4 bases; junction bases outside the gene matches: 4.

This sequence joins TRBV4-3 and TRBJ1-4; a possible D gene is TRBD1 (6 bases). The CDR3 covers 19 residues. V was clipped by 0 bases and J by 5 bases, with 22 bases between them. Germline V gene lookup returns CDR1 LGHNA and CDR2 YSLEER. CDR3 in DNA: TGCGCCAGCAGCCAAGAGCCCAGGACAGTAATAGCCTTCAATGAAAAACTGTTTTTT. Translated, it gives CASSQEPRTVIAFNEKLFF.

This sequence joins TRBV28 and TRBJ1-4; the D is unclear. Germline loops: CDR1 MDHEN, CDR2 SYDVKM. V lost 5 bases and J lost 14, with 15 bases in between. This CDR3 comprises 12 residues. The CDR3: CASSTPIGGLFF. The CDR3 coding sequence is TGTGCCAGCAGTACGCCCATTGGAGGGCTGTTTTTT.

This rearrangement joins TRBV11-3 to TRBJ2-3; TRBD1 agrees at 7 bases. V lost 5 bases and J lost 3; bases outside the gene matches: 2. CDR3 length: 13 residues. The germline gives CDR1 SGHNT, CDR2 YENEEA. CDR3: CASSRQGTDTQYF. The CDR3 DNA reads as TGTGCCAGCAGCCGACAGGGAACAGATACGCAGTATTTT. Full variable domain (missing parts from reference TRBV11-3 and TRBJ2-3): EAGVVQSPRYKIIEKKQPVAFWCNPISGHNTLYWYLQNLGQGPELLIRYENEEAVDDSQLPKDRFSAERLKGVDSTLKIQPAELGDSAVYLCASSRQGTDTQYFGPGTRLTVL.

V is TRBV25-1 and J is TRBJ2-7; 11 bases fit TRBD1. Unmatched junction bases numbered 9, after V lost 5 bases and J lost 6 bases. This CDR3 has 15 amino acids. Germline CDR1 is MGHDK and CDR2 is SYGVNS. The CDR3, as DNA: TGTGCCAGCAGTCCATTGGACAGGGGGCTTCGCGAGCAGTACTTC. This encodes CASSPLDRGLREQYF.

In this sample, this clone turned up a few times. CDR3: CASSGTQDFNQPQHF. CDR3 bases: TGTGCCAGTAGCGGGACACAAGATTTCAATCAGCCCCAGCATTTT. The genes are TRBV19 and TRBJ1-5; a weak D match, TRBD1 (6 bases). The length of the CDR3 is 15 residues. The germline V gene has CDR1 LNHDA and CDR2 SQIVND (reference sequence). Trimming took 6 bases from V and 3 from J, leaving 15 bases between them.

This chain uses TRBV11-3 with TRBJ1-6; 8 bases match TRBD1. The CDR3 runs to 18 residues. Germline-derived CDR1 and CDR2 are SGHNT and YENEEA. J lost 10 bases, V lost 5 bases, and 19 bases had no gene match. DNA for the CDR3: TGTGCCAGCAGCCCCCCGACGGACTTTACAGGGGGGAAATCACCCCTCCACTTT. Protein product: CASSPPTDFTGGKSPLHF.

V is TRBV10-3 and J is TRBJ1-3; no clear D gene. CDR1 and CDR2 from the germline V gene are ENHRY and SYGVKD. The CDR3 is 13 residues long. The DNA for the CDR3 is TGTGGCCAGCGGGCCAGCTCTGGAAACACCATATATTTT. It encodes CGQRASSGNTIYF.

On this clone: Given the absence of the conserved phenylalanine or tryptophan at the CDR3 end, a read error is likely. The DNA is omitted, as the CDR3 cannot be located on it reliably, and the CDR3 follows TCRdb's listing. The chain recombines TRBV18 with TRBJ1-1; the D call of TRBD1 is as the table states it, not checked on the DNA. With termini counted, the CDR3 has 15 amino acids. Per the germline V gene, CDR1 is KGHSH and CDR2 is LQKENI. CDR3 sequence: CASSGLGQGLSGGPI.

The chain is built from TRBV18 and TRBJ1-1, with D perhaps TRBD1 (5 bases). The V end lost 3 bases, the J end lost 4 bases, and 15 bases lay between the germline ends. The germline gives CDR1 KGHSH, CDR2 LQKENI. This CDR3 is built from 15 residues. CDR3 bases: TGTGCCAGCTCACCGCCGCAGGGTATGGGCACTGAAGCTTTCTTT. Translation gives CASSPPQGMGTEAFF. Full variable domain (rest looked up from reference TRBV18 and TRBJ1-1): NAGVMQNPRHLVRRRGQEARLRCSPMKGHSHVYWYRQLPEEGLKFMVYLQKENIIDESGMPKERFSAEFPKEGPSILRIQQVVRGDSAAYFCASSPPQGMGTEAFFGQGTRLTVV.